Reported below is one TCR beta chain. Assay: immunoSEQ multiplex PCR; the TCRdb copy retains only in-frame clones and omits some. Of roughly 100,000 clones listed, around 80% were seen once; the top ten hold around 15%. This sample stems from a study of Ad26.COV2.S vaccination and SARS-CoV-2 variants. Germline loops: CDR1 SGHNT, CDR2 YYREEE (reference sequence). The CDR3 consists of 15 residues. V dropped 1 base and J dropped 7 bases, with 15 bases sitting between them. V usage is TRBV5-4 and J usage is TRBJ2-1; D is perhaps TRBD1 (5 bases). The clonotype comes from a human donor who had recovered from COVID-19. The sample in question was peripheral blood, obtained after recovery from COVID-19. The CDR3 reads CASSLRRGGTNEQFF. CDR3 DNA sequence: TGTGCCAGCAGCTTGCGAAGGGGTGGTACGAATGAGCAGTTCTTC. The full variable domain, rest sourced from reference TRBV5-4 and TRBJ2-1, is ETGVTQSPTHLIKTRGQQVTLRCSSQSGHNTVSWYQQALGQGPQFIFQYYREEENGRGNFPPRFSGLQFPNYSSELNVNALELDDSALYLCASSLRRGGTNEQFFGPGTRLTVL.